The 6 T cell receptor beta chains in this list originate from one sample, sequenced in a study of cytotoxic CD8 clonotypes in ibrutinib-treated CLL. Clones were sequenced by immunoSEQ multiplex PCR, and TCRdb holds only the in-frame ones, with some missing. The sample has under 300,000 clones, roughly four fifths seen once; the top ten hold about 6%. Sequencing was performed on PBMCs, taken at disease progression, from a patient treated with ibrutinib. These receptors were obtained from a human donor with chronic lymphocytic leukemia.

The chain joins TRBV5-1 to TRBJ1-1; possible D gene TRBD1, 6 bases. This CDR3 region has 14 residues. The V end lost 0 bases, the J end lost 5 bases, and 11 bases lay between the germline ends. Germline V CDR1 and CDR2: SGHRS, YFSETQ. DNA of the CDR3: TGCGCCAGCAGCTTGGTTGGGGGGCGGACTGAAGCTTTCTTT. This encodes CASSLVGGRTEAFF.

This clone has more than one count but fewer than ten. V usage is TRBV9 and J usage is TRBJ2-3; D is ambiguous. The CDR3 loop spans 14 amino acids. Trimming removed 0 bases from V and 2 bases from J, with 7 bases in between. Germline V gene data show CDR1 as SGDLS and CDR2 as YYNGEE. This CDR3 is CASSVGAVTDTQYF. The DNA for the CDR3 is TGTGCCAGCAGCGTAGGCGCAGTCACAGATACGCAGTATTTT.

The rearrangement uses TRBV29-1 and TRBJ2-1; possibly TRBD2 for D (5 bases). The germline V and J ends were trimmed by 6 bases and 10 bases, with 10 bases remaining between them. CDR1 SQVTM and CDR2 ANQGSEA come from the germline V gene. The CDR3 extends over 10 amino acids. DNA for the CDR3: TGCAGCGTCGCAGCGGTGGAGCAGTTCTTC. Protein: CSVAAVEQFF.

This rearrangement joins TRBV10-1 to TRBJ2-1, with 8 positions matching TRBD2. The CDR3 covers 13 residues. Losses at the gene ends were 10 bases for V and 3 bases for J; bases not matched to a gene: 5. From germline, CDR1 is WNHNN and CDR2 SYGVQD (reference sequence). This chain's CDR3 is CANGGLGYNEQFF. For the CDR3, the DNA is TGCGCCAACGGGGGACTAGGCTACAATGAGCAGTTCTTC.

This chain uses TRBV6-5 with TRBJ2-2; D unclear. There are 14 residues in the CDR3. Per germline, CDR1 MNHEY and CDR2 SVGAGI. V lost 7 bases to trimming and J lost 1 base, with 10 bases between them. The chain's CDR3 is CASTLTRNTGELFF. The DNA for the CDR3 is TGTGCCAGCACCTTAACCAGGAACACCGGGGAGCTGTTTTTT.

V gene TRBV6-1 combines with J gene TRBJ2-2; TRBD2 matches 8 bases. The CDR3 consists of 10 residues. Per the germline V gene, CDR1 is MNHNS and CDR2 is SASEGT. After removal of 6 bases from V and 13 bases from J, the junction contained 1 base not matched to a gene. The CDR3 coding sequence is TGTGCCAGCAGGACTAGCGCGCTGTTTTTT. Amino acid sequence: CASRTSALFF.